Described below is a single T cell receptor (beta chain) sequence and its context. The data were taken from a study of T cell changes during pregnancy in multiple sclerosis. Libraries were prepared by immunoSEQ multiplex PCR; TCRdb keeps only in-frame clonotypes and omits some of them. The sample records approximately 62,000 clones, approximately 93% being singletons. CDR3 length equals 17 residues. V gave up 0 bases and J gave up 2 bases, with 17 bases separating them. Germline V gene data show CDR1 as SGDLS and CDR2 as YYNGEE. The sequenced sample was CD8+ T cells from peripheral blood mononuclear cells, obtained in the second trimester of pregnancy. V gene TRBV9 combines with J gene TRBJ1-2; D unclear. The sequence was obtained from a female donor with multiple sclerosis, enrolled in a pregnancy study. CDR3 sequence reads: CASSVGPAPIQNYGYTF. The CDR3 DNA is TGTGCCAGCAGCGTAGGTCCCGCCCCGATCCAGAACTATGGCTACACCTTC. The complete variable domain, with remaining parts taken from reference TRBV9 and TRBJ1-2, reads DSGVTQTPKHLITATGQRVTLRCSPRSGDLSVYWYQQSLDQGLQFLIQYYNGEERAKGNILERFSAQQFPDLHSELNLSSLELGDSALYFCASSVGPAPIQNYGYTFGSGTRLTVV.